The source of this T cell receptor beta chain is a study of T cell changes during pregnancy in multiple sclerosis. The table came from immunoSEQ multiplex PCR; TCRdb's copy has only in-frame clones and leaves some out. This table holds tens of thousands of clones, roughly 90% found once. This CDR3 comprises 13 residues. Germline V gene data show CDR1 as MDHEN and CDR2 as SYDVKM. The V and J ends lost 11 bases and 3 bases, in that order; junction bases with no gene match: 9. The sequences come from peripheral blood, collected in the second trimester of pregnancy. This TCR came from a female donor in good health, enrolled as a control in a pregnancy study. V gene TRBV28 combines with J gene TRBJ1-2, with TRBD1 matching 7 bases. CDR3 loop: CAVGGGAYYGYTF. The CDR3 DNA reads TGTGCCGTTGGAGGGGGCGCTTACTATGGCTACACCTTC.